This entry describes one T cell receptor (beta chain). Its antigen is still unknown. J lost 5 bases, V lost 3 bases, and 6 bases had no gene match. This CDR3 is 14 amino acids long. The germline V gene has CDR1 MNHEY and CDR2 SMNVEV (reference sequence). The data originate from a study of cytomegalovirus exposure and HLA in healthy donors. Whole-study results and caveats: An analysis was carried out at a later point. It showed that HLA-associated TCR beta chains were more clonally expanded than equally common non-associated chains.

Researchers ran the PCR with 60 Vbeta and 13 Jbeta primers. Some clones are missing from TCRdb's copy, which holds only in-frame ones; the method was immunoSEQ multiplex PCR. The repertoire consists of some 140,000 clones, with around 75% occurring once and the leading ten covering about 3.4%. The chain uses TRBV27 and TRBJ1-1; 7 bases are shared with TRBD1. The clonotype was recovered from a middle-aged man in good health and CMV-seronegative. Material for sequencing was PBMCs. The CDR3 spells CASSFLQGITEAFF. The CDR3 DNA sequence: TGTGCCAGCAGTTTCTTACAGGGGATAACTGAAGCTTTCTTT.